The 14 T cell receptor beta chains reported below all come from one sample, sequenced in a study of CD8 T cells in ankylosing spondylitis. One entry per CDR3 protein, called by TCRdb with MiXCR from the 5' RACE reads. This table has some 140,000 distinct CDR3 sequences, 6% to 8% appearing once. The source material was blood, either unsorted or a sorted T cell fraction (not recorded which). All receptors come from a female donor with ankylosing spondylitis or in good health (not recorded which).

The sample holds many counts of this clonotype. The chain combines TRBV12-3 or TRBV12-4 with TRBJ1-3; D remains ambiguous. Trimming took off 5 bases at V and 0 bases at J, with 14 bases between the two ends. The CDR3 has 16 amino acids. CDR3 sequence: CASSPAAVLSGNTIYF. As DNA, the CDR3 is TGTGCCAGCAGTCCAGCGGCGGTTCTCTCTGGAAACACCATATATTTT.

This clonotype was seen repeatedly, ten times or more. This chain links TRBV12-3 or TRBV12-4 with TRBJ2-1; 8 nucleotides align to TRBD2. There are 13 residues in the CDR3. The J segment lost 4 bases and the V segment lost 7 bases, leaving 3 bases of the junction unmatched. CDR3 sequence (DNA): TGTGCCAGCACGTTAGCGGGGTACAATGAGCAGTTCTTC. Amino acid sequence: CASTLAGYNEQFF.

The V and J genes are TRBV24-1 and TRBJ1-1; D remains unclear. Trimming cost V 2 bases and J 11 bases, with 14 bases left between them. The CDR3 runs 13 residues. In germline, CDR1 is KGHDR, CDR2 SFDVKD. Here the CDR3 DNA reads TGTGCCACCAGTGATTCAACGGGAAGTTGGGCTTTCTTT. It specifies CATSDSTGSWAFF.

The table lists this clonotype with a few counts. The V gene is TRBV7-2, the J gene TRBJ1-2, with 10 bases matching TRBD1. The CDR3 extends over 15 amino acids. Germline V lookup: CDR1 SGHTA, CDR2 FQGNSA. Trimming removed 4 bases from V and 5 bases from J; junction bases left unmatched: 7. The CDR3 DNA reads TGTGCCAGCAGCTCCCGGACAGGGGGTGGTTATGGCTACACCTTC. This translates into CASSSRTGGGYGYTF.

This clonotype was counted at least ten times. Written as DNA, the CDR3 is TGTGCCAGCAGCTTCCGACAGATCAGGAGGGGGTTGAACACTGAAGCTTTCTTT. It specifies CASSFRQIRRGLNTEAFF. This chain joins TRBV6-5 and TRBJ1-1; possibly TRBD1 for D (6 bases). The V gene's germline CDR1 is MNHEY and CDR2 SVGAGI. There are 18 residues in the CDR3. With 6 bases removed from V and 0 bases from J, the gap between germline ends came to 23 bases.

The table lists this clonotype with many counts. CDR3: CATRDSVNTEAFF. The CDR3 nucleotides are TGTGCCACCCGGGACAGTGTGAACACTGAAGCTTTCTTT. This chain connects TRBV15 to TRBJ1-1, with 7 bases lining up with TRBD1. This CDR3 comprises 13 residues. Germline V gene sequence: CDR1 LNHNV, CDR2 YYDKDF (reference sequence). V lost 8 bases to trimming and J lost 0 bases; unmatched junction nucleotides: 3. The full variable domain, completed using reference TRBV15 and TRBJ1-1, is DAMVIQNPRYQVTQFGKPVTLSCSQTLNHNVMYWYQQKSSQAPKLLFHYYDKDFNNEADTPDNFQSRRPNTSFCFLDIRSPGLGDTAMYLCATRDSVNTEAFFGQGTRLTVV.

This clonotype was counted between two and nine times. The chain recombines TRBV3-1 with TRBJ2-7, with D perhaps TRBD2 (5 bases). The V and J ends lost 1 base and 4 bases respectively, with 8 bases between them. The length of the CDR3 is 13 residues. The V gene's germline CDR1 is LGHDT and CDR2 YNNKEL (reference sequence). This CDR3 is CASSQVEGYEQYF. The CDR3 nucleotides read TGTGCCAGCAGCCAAGTTGAGGGTTACGAGCAGTACTTC.

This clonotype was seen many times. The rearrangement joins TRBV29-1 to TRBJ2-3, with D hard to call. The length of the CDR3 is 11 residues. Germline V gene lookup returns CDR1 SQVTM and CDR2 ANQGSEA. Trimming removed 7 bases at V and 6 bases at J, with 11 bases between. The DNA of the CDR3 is TGCAGCGGTAGAGTGGCGGATACGCAGTATTTT. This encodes CSGRVADTQYF.

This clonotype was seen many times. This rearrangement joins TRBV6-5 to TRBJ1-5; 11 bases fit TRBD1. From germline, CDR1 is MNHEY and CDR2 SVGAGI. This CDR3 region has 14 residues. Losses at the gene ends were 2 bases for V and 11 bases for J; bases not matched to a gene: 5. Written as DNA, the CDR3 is TGTGCCAGCAGTTACCGCGGACAGGGGGCGGCCCAGCATTTT. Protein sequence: CASSYRGQGAAQHF.

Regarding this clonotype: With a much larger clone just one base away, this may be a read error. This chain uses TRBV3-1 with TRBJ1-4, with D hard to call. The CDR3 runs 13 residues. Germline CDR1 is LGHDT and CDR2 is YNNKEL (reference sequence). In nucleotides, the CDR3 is TGTGCCAGCAGCCAAGACGAGCTCAGCGGTAGGATTTTT. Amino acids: CASSQDELSGRIF. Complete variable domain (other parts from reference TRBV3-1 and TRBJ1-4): DTAVSQTPKYLVTQMGNDKSIKCEQNLGHDTMYWYKQDSKKFLKIMFSYNNKELIINETVPNRFSPKSPDKAHLNLHINSLELGDSAVYFCASSQDELSGRIFGSGTQLSVL.

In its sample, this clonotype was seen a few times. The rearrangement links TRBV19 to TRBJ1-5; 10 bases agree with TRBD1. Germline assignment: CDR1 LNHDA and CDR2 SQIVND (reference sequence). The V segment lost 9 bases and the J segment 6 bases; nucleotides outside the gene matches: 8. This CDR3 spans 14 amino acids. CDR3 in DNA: TGTGCCAGCCGGGACAGGGGAGGTGGTCAGCCCCAGCATTTT. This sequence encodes CASRDRGGGQPQHF.

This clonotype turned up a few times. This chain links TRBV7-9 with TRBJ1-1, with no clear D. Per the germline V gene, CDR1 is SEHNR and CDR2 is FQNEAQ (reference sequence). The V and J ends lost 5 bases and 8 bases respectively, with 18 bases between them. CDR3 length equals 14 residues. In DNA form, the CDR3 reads TGTGCCAGCAGCCACACAACTAGGTCACAGGAAGCTTTCTTT. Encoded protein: CASSHTTRSQEAFF.

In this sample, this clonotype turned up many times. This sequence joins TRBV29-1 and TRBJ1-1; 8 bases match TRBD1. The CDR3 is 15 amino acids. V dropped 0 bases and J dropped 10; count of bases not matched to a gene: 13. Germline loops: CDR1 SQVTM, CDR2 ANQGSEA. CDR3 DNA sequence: TGCAGCGTTGAAGATAATTTATGGCAGGGGGCTGGAGCTTTCTTT. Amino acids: CSVEDNLWQGAGAFF.

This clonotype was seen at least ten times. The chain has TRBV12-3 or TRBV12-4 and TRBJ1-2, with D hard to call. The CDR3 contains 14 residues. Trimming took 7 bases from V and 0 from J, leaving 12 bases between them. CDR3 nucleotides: TGTGCCAGCAACACCGGGCTCACTAACTATGGCTACACCTTC. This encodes CASNTGLTNYGYTF.